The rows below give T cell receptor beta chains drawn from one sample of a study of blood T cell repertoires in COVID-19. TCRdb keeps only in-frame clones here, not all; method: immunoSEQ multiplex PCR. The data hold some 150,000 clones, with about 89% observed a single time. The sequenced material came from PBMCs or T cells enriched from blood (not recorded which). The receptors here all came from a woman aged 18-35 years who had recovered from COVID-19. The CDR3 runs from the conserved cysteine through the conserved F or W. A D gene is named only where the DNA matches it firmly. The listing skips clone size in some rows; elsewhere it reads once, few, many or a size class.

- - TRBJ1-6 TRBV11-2 TGTGCCAGCAGCCCGAACAGGGAGGGCTCACCCCTCCACTTT CASSPNREGSPLHF
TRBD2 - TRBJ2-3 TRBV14 TGTGCCAGCAGCCAAGAGCCTAGCGGGAGTTATACAGATACGCAGTATTTT CASSQEPSGSYTDTQYF
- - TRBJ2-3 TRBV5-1 TGCGCCAGCAGCTTGGACCCCCTCCAGGATACGCAGTATTTT CASSLDPLQDTQYF
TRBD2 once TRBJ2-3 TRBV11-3 TGTGCCAGCAGCTTAGCAGGACTAGCGGGAGCTTTAGATACGCAGTATTTT CASSLAGLAGALDTQYF
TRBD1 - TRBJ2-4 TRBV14 TGTGCCAGCAGCCAAGGGGACAGTGTAGCCAAAAACATTCAGTACTTC CASSQGDSVAKNIQYF
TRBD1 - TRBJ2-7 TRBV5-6 TGTGCCAGCAGCTTTACCGGGACAGGGCGGCGCGAGCAGTACTTC CASSFTGTGRREQYF
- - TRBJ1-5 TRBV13 TGTGCCAGCAGCTTAGGGACAGGAGAGAATCAGCCCCAGCATTTT CASSLGTGENQPQHF
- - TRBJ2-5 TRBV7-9 TGTGCCAGCAGTCGGAAACGGACTAACCAAGAGACCCAGTACTTC CASSRKRTNQETQYF
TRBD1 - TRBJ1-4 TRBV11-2 TGTGCCAGCAGCTCTACCGGGACAGGCCCCGAAAAACTGTTTTTT CASSSTGTGPEKLFF
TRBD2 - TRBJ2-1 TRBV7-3 TGTGCCAGCAGCTTAGAGATAGCGGGAGGGCCCTCCCATTTCGATGAGCAGTTCTTC CASSLEIAGGPSHFDEQFF
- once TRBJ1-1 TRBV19 TGTGCCAGTAGTAAGCGGGTGGATTCCGCTGAAGCTTTCTTT CASSKRVDSAEAFF
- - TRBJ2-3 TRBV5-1 TGCGCCAGCAGCTCGACTCCGTCTAGCACAGATACGCAGTATTTT CASSSTPSSTDTQYF
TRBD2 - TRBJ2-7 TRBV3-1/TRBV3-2 TGTGCCAGCAGCCAGGGACTAGCTAACGAGCAGTACTTC CASSQGLANEQYF
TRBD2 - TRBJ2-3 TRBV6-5 TGTGCCAGCAGACTAGGGGAGGGAGGCCATCTAACGCAGTATTTT CASRLGEGGHLTQYF
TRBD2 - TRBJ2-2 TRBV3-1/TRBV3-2 TGTGCCAGCAGCCAAGTAGCGGGAGTTGCCGGGGAGCTGTTTTTT CASSQVAGVAGELFF
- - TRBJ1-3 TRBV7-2 TGTGCCAGCAGCCAAAGTTCGGGGGGTGGAAACACCATATATTTT CASSQSSGGGNTIYF
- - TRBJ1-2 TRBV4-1 TGCGCCAGCAGCCAAGGGACCGTTGGCCCGGGGGGCTATGGCTACACCTTC CASSQGTVGPGGYGYTF
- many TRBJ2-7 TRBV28 TGTGCCAGCAGGGACGGCGCTCATGACACTAGTGAGCAGTACTTC CASRDGAHDTSEQYF
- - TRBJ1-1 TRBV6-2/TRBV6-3 TGTGCCAGCAGCCGTATCAGTAACACTGAAGCTTTCTTT CASSRISNTEAFF
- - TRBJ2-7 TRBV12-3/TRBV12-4 TGTGCCAGCAGTCCCCGGGGGGAGCAGTACTTC CASSPRGEQYF
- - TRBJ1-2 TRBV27 TGTGCCAGCAGTCCAACCCCCCCGCGGGGTGGCTACACCTTC CASSPTPPRGGYTF
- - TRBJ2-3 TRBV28 TGTGCCAGCAGTTACGGGAGCACAGATACGCAGTATTTT CASSYGSTDTQYF